This TCR beta chain was retrieved from a study of human T cells and chemical hapten exposure. Study information: Per-sample TCR yields varied mainly from small pooled library volume differences. General observations from the study: No shift was seen in TCRs above 1 in 1000 frequency with DPC sensitization.

The length of the CDR3 is 16 residues. Germline V lookup: CDR1 SQVTM, CDR2 ANQGSEA. V shed 4 bases and J 1 base; nucleotides not matched to a gene: 10. Time point of the sample: healthy volunteer bleed at 6 weeks. Whole blood that had not been fractionated was the source of extracted total RNA. Individual cDNA molecules had unique molecular identifiers attached to them by the library. Per the authors' pipeline: About 97,000 TCRs per sample was the median, with a range of about 20,000 to 690,600. Each CDR3 protein is one row after TCRdb ran MiXCR on the RACE reads. In this record, the V and J calls reflect TCRdb's handling and not the investigators' own analysis. The sample yields about 65,000 distinct CDR3 sequences, approximately 6.5% seen once. The table lists this clonotype with many counts. The antigen is not known.

The chain is built from TRBV29-1 and TRBJ1-1; 9 nucleotides match TRBD1. The sequence came from a female donor in good health. Some clones in this sample may be carry-over from other donors' samples. The sample taken for sequencing was whole blood. The CDR3 DNA reads as TGCAGCGTTGGTTTAGGACAGGGGATAGCGAACACTGAAGCTTTCTTT. Its translation is CSVGLGQGIANTEAFF. The entire variable domain, with the rest obtained from reference TRBV29-1 and TRBJ1-1, is as follows: SAVISQKPSRDICQRGTSLTIQCQVDSQVTMMFWYRQQPGQSLTLIATANQGSEATYESGFVIDKFPISRPNLTFSTLTVSNMSPEDSSIYLCSVGLGQGIANTEAFFGQGTRLTVV.